This T cell receptor beta chain comes out of a study of T-cell reconstitution after alpha-beta-depleted transplantation in children. Germline CDR1 reads DFQATT; CDR2 reads SNEGSKA (reference sequence). V dropped 3 bases and J dropped 8 bases, with 20 bases sitting between them. This CDR3 has 15 residues. During its preparation, the TCRbeta library received unique molecular identifiers. TCRdb re-analysed the PCR reads in MiXCR, keeping a single row per CDR3 protein. The data hold roughly 120,000 distinct CDR3 sequences, with under 30% observed a single time. This clonotype originated in a male patient aged 2 to 10 who had a stem cell transplant for chronic granulomatous disease, so the T cells may come from the graft donor. Source: PBMCs, mostly from graft donor cells, taken 180 days after TCRalphabeta/CD19-depleted stem cell transplant. The chain has TRBV20-1 and TRBJ2-1; D call uncertain. Here the CDR3 reads CSASYQLFGSDEQFF. CDR3 DNA: TGCAGTGCTAGTTACCAGCTCTTTGGTTCTGATGAGCAGTTCTTC.